This T cell receptor (beta chain) was captured by sequencing in a study of graft-versus-host responses after intestinal transplantation. Study results and caveats: GvH clones surfaced in recipient marrow, some emerging earlier in ileum or blood.

Generated by immunoSEQ multiplex PCR, the TCRdb table keeps only in-frame clones and is missing some. The repertoire has about 99,000 clones, over 75% of them found once; the top ten carry around 0.9%. This clone was counted between two and nine times. Its antigen is not known. Germline V gene sequence: CDR1 SGHNT, CDR2 YENEEA. V shed 7 bases and J 2 bases; nucleotides not matched to a gene: 9. This CDR3 comprises 16 residues. The chain combines TRBV11-3 with TRBJ2-7, with 12 bases that match TRBD2. Specimen: unstimulated CD4+ T cells sorted from spleen or lymph node cells, collected before intestinal transplant. The clonotype comes from a human donor who received an intestinal transplant. The CDR3 sequence: CASTLAGGRKPYEQYF. The DNA of the CDR3 is TGTGCCAGCACCCTAGCGGGAGGGAGGAAGCCCTACGAGCAGTACTTC. Filled out from reference TRBV11-3 and TRBJ2-7, the complete variable domain reads EAGVVQSPRYKIIEKKQPVAFWCNPISGHNTLYWYLQNLGQGPELLIRYENEEAVDDSQLPKDRFSAERLKGVDSTLKIQPAELGDSAVYLCASTLAGGRKPYEQYFGPGTRLTVT.